This T cell receptor (beta chain) was identified during a study of cytomegalovirus exposure and HLA in healthy donors. Remarks on this clone: What it binds is not known.

Trimming removed 6 bases at V and 2 bases at J, with 14 bases between. This CDR3 has 14 residues. CDR1 and CDR2 (germline): SNHLY, FYNNEI. Study-wide points: Solely CMV serostatus was available to characterize immune exposure.

PCR was performed using 60 Vbeta and 13 Jbeta primers. TCRdb's table, derived via immunoSEQ multiplex PCR, lists solely in-frame clones and lacks some. The data hold 160,000 or so clones, with 80% observed a single time. The sequenced sample was PBMCs. V is TRBV2 and J is TRBJ2-7; no firm D call. This sequence was found in a man aged 25-45 years in good health and CMV-seronegative. In DNA form, the CDR3 reads TGTGCCAGCAGAGGAGAACCTAAGGCCTACGAGCAGTACTTC. It encodes CASRGEPKAYEQYF.